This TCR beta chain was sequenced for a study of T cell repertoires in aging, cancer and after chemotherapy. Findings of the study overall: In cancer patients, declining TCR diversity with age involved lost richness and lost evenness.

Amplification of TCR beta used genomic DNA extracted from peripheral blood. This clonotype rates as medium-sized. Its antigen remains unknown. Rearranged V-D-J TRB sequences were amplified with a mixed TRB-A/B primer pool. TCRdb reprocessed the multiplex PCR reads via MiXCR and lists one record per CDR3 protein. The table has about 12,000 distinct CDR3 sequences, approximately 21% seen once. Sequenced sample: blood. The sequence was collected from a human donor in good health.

This CDR3 is CASSSPLGQGKVEQYF. For the CDR3, the DNA is TGTGCCAGCAGTTCCCCACTAGGACAGGGTAAGGTCGAGCAGTACTTC. The chain recombines TRBV6-5 with TRBJ2-7, with TRBD1 matching over 8 bases. The CDR3 length is 16 residues. Germline values: CDR1 MNHEY, CDR2 SVGAGI. V lost 4 bases and J lost 6; bases outside the gene matches: 14.